The rows below give T cell receptor beta chains drawn from one sample of a study of CD8 T cells in ankylosing spondylitis. Using its own MiXCR run on the 5' RACE reads, TCRdb lists one record per CDR3 protein. This table holds approximately 550,000 distinct CDR3 sequences, roughly 12% found once. Source material: blood, either unsorted or a sorted T cell fraction (not recorded which). The source of these receptors is a male donor with ankylosing spondylitis. Each CDR3 is given with its conserved first and last residue. A D gene is named only where the DNA matches it firmly. Size is stated for part of the rows, as once, few or many counts, or as a class when the clone is expanded.

D gene,J gene,V gene,clone size,CDR3 DNA,CDR3 protein
TRBD2,TRBJ2-1,TRBV10-3,.,TGTGCCATCGGGCGGACTAGCGGGAGTGTCGATGAGCAGTTCTTC,CAIGRTSGSVDEQFF
.,TRBJ1-5,TRBV19,.,TGTGCCAGTAGTATAAGGGGGACGACACAGGCGGAGCAGCCCCAGCATTTT,CASSIRGTTQAEQPQHF
.,TRBJ1-1,TRBV7-2,.,TGTGCCAGCAGCCCGGTGGGGGGTATATGGAACACTGAAGCTTTCTTT,CASSPVGGIWNTEAFF
TRBD2,TRBJ2-1,TRBV5-1,many,TGCGCCAGCAGCTTAGGGGAGGGATCCTACAATGAGCAGTTCTTC,CASSLGEGSYNEQFF
TRBD2,TRBJ2-1,TRBV27,few,TGTGCCAGCAGTCCAAAAACGGGACTAGATTACAATGAGCAGTTCTTC,CASSPKTGLDYNEQFF
.,TRBJ2-7,TRBV20-1,few,TGCAGTGCTAGCCCCAGCGGCTACGAGCAGTACTTC,CSASPSGYEQYF
.,TRBJ2-4,TRBV12-3/TRBV12-4,few,TGTGCCAGCAGTTATGGGGCCAAAAACATTCAGTACTTC,CASSYGAKNIQYF
.,TRBJ2-3,TRBV27,few,TGTGCCAGCAGTTTAGCTGGCCGGGGTACGCAGTATTTT,CASSLAGRGTQYF
.,TRBJ1-1,TRBV2,.,TGTGCCAGCAGTGAAGACACTTACACTGAAGCTTTCTTT,CASSEDTYTEAFF
.,TRBJ2-7,TRBV30,.,TGTGCCTGGAAGGACACCTACGAGCAGTACTTC,CAWKDTYEQYF